This is a list of T cell receptor beta chains from one sample in a study of blood T cell repertoires in COVID-19. Only in-frame clones appear in the TCRdb table, and some are missing; sequencing was by immunoSEQ multiplex PCR. The sample yields more than 150,000 clones, roughly nine tenths seen once. Sequencing input: PBMCs or T cells enriched from blood (not recorded which). The receptor set was obtained from a woman in her forties or fifties who had recovered from COVID-19. The CDR3 runs from the conserved cysteine through the conserved F or W. Each record gives: D gene, clone size, J gene, V gene, CDR3 protein, CDR3 DNA. A D gene is named only where the DNA matches it firmly. Clone size is stated in some rows and not others, as once, few, many or a class when expanded.

>NA|NA|TRBJ1-4|TRBV19
CASSMGDLSEKLFF
TGTGCCAGTAGTATGGGCGATCTAAGTGAAAAACTGTTTTTT
>NA|NA|TRBJ1-2|TRBV7-8
CASSLDRTVGYTF
TGTGCCAGCAGCTTAGATAGGACAGTAGGCTACACCTTC
>NA|NA|TRBJ2-4|TRBV10-1
CASSDGDIQNIQYF
TGCGCCAGCAGTGATGGGGACATTCAAAACATTCAGTACTTC
>TRBD1|NA|TRBJ2-2|TRBV30
CAWSNRGRSTGELFF
TGTGCCTGGAGTAATAGGGGGCGCAGCACCGGGGAGCTGTTTTTT
>NA|NA|TRBJ1-3|TRBV19
CASSAQRGSGNTIYF
TGTGCCAGTAGTGCCCAAAGGGGCTCTGGAAACACCATATATTTT
>NA|NA|TRBJ1-6|TRBV15
CATSRVAGQSPLHF
TGTGCCACCAGCAGAGTGGCAGGGCAGTCACCCCTCCACTTT
>NA|NA|TRBJ2-1|TRBV25-1
CASSELESTRGFF
TGTGCCAGCAGTGAATTAGAGTCCACTCGGGGGTTCTTC
>NA|many|TRBJ2-1|TRBV6-2/TRBV6-3
CASSYEGEVDEQFF
TGTGCCAGCAGTTACGAGGGAGAGGTCGATGAGCAGTTCTTC
>NA|few|TRBJ2-6|TRBV18
CASSRTGSGANVLTF
TGTGCCAGCTCTCGTACAGGGTCTGGGGCCAACGTCCTGACTTTC
>TRBD1|NA|TRBJ2-1|TRBV5-1
CASSLTGVTYNEQFF
TGCGCCAGCAGCTTGACAGGGGTGACCTACAATGAGCAGTTCTTC
>TRBD1|NA|TRBJ1-3|TRBV30
CAWSSGGTIYF
TGTGCCTGGAGTTCAGGGGGAACCATATATTTT
>TRBD1|NA|TRBJ1-3|TRBV7-8
CASSTKGQISGNTIYF
TGTGCCAGCAGTACGAAGGGACAGATCTCTGGAAACACCATATATTTT
>NA|few|TRBJ2-7|TRBV5-4
CASSFALREQYF
TGTGCCAGCAGCTTCGCCCTACGAGAGCAGTACTTC
>NA|NA|TRBJ2-5|TRBV10-3
CAISEEVETQYF
TGTGCCATCAGTGAAGAGGTAGAGACCCAGTACTTC
>TRBD1|NA|TRBJ1-2|TRBV19
CASSIGTGYNYGYTF
TGTGCCAGTAGTATTGGGACAGGGTATAACTATGGCTACACCTTC
>TRBD1|few|TRBJ1-2|TRBV11-2
CASSLTGEAYGYTF
TGTGCCAGCAGCTTGACAGGGGAGGCCTATGGCTACACCTTC
>NA|NA|TRBJ2-1|TRBV11-1
CASSSSARAYNEQFF
TGTGCCAGCAGCTCATCGGCGCGGGCGTACAATGAGCAGTTCTTC
>NA|NA|TRBJ1-2|TRBV6-6
CASSREANYGYTF
TGTGCCAGCAGTAGGGAGGCTAACTATGGCTACACCTTC
>TRBD1|NA|TRBJ1-5|TRBV28
CASSLLRVRTGYSNQPQHF
TGTGCCAGCAGTTTACTAAGAGTCCGGACAGGGTATAGCAATCAGCCCCAGCATTTT
>TRBD1|once|TRBJ2-1|TRBV4-3
CASSQRTGANEQFF
TGCGCCAGCAGCCAGAGAACAGGGGCCAATGAGCAGTTCTTC
>TRBD1|NA|TRBJ1-1|TRBV27
CASYIRETGVAFF
TGTGCCAGCTATATAAGAGAAACAGGGGTAGCTTTCTTT
>NA|NA|TRBJ2-3|TRBV9
CASSVAVASTDTQYF
TGTGCCAGCAGCGTAGCTGTGGCCTCCACAGATACGCAGTATTTT
>NA|once|TRBJ2-5|TRBV30
CAWRKGGEETQYF
TGTGCCTGGAGAAAGGGGGGGGAAGAGACCCAGTACTTC
>NA|NA|TRBJ2-7|TRBV13
CASSLRRREQYF
TGTGCCAGCAGCTTAAGACGGAGGGAGCAGTACTTC
>NA|NA|TRBJ1-1|TRBV7-2
CASSSPGVAEAFF
TGTGCCAGCAGCTCCCCAGGGGTGGCTGAAGCTTTCTTT
>TRBD2|NA|TRBJ2-1|TRBV7-3
CASSPSGDYNEQFF
TGTGCCAGCAGCCCTAGCGGAGACTACAATGAGCAGTTCTTC
>TRBD2|once|TRBJ2-1|TRBV6-2/TRBV6-3
CASSYSLGASGRGHEQFF
TGTGCCAGCAGTTACTCTTTAGGGGCTAGCGGGAGGGGCCATGAGCAGTTCTTC
>NA|NA|TRBJ1-4|TRBV19
CASTVQGTRKLFF
TGTGCCAGTACTGTCCAGGGGACGCGAAAACTGTTTTTT
>TRBD1|NA|TRBJ1-5|TRBV27
CASSKSGTGGVRPQHF
TGTGCCAGCAGTAAAAGCGGGACAGGGGGCGTAAGGCCCCAGCATTTT
>NA|NA|TRBJ2-1|TRBV3-1/TRBV3-2
CASSLPIGASNEQFF
TGTGCCAGCAGTCTTCCTATAGGGGCAAGCAATGAGCAGTTCTTC
>TRBD1|NA|TRBJ1-2|TRBV6-2/TRBV6-3
CASSYPQTGFDGYTF
TGTGCCAGCAGTTACCCCCAGACAGGGTTCGACGGCTACACCTTC